In this sample, the clone carrying this TCR beta chain turned up a few times. These data belong to a study of beta chain features in type 1 diabetes. Isolated RNA was reverse transcribed in full, so expressed TCRB transcripts were sequenced. Naive, central memory and regulatory T cell samples averaged roughly 3.7 million immunoSEQ reads each. Clones were sequenced by immunoSEQ multiplex PCR, and TCRdb holds only the in-frame ones, with some missing. The sample shows about 360,000 clones, 10% to 15% of them seen only once. The V gene's germline CDR1 is SGDLS and CDR2 YYNGEE. The CDR3 runs 15 residues. The V end was cut by 2 bases, the J end by 2 bases, with 10 bases between.

Sequencing was done on a sample of naive CD4+ T cells from blood. The V gene is TRBV9, the J gene TRBJ2-2, with D possibly being TRBD1 (6 bases). This sequence originates from a man aged 18 to 29 in good health. CDR3 nucleotides: TGTGCCAGCAGCGTGGGACACCTTAACACCGGGGAGCTGTTTTTT. Protein sequence: CASSVGHLNTGELFF.